This T cell receptor beta chain was profiled in a study of T cells in Graves' hyperthyroidism and ophthalmopathy. What was amplified from RNA transcripts were TCR beta CDR3 regions. Carried out on the TCR CDR3, a first-round RT-PCR used the HTBI primer set. TCRdb reanalysed the multiplex PCR reads using MiXCR and keeps one entry per CDR3 protein. The sample has 450,000 to 600,000 distinct CDR3 sequences; 12% to 15% are singletons. A note on this clonotype: Its antigen is currently unknown. This clone may be a read error of a much larger clone one base away.

The study's findings and limits: The model forecast ophthalmopathy, anticipating it by a median about six months before onset.

Germline-derived CDR1 and CDR2 are LNHNV and YYDKDF (reference sequence). This CDR3 has 15 amino acids. The source is a middle-aged woman with Graves' hyperthyroidism. The specimen was blood. This rearrangement joins TRBV15 to TRBJ2-1; D unclear. In DNA, the CDR3 is TGTGCCACCAGCAGAGATTCCGAAGGGAACAATGAGCGGTTCTTC. This gives the protein CATSRDSEGNNERFF.